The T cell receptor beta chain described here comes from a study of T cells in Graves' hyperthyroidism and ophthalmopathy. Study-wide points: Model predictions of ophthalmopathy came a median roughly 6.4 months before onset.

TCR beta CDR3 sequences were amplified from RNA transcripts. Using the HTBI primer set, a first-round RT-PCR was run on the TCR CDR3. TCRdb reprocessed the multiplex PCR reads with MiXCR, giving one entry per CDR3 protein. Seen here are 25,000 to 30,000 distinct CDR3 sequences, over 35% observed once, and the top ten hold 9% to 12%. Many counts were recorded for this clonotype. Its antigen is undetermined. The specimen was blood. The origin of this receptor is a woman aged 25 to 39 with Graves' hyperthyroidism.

This CDR3 reads CASSDPSRESGTQYF. The CDR3 bases are TGTGCCAGCAGTGACCCCTCCCGGGAGTCGGGGACCCAGTACTTC. The chain recombines TRBV28 with TRBJ2-5, with TRBD2 as a possible D gene (6 bases). Germline V lookup: CDR1 MDHEN, CDR2 SYDVKM. The CDR3 runs to 15 residues. Deletions cut 5 bases from V and 7 bases from J, with 20 bases between.